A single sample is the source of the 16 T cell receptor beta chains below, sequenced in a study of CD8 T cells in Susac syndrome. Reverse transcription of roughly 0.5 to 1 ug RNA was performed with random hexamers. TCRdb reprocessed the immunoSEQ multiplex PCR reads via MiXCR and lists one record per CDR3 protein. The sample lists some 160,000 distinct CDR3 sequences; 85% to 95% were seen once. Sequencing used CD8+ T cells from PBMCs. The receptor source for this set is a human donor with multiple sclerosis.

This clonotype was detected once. CDR3 residues: CSVGNTEAFF. The DNA for the CDR3 is TGCAGCGTTGGTAACACTGAAGCTTTCTTT. V usage is TRBV29-1 and J usage is TRBJ1-1; no clear D. CDR1 and CDR2 (germline): SQVTM, ANQGSEA. The CDR3 sequence is 10 residues long. With 4 bases removed from V and 2 bases from J, the gap between germline ends came to 2 bases. Full variable domain (remainder filled in from reference TRBV29-1 and TRBJ1-1): SAVISQKPSRDICQRGTSLTIQCQVDSQVTMMFWYRQQPGQSLTLIATANQGSEATYESGFVIDKFPISRPNLTFSTLTVSNMSPEDSSIYLCSVGNTEAFFGQGTRLTVV.

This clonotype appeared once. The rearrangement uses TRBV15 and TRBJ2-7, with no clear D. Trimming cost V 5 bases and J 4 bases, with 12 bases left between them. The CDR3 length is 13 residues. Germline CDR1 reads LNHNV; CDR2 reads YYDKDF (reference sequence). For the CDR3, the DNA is TGTGCCACCAGCCCCCTGGGCTTATACGAGCAGTACTTC. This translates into CATSPLGLYEQYF.

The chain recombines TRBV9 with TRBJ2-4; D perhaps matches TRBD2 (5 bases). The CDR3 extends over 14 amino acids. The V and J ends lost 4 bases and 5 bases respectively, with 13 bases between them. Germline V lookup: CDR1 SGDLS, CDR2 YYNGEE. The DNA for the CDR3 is TGTGCCAGCAGCCCTGGGATGGGAGAAAACATTCAGTACTTC. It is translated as CASSPGMGENIQYF. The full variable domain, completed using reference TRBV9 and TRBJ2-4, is DSGVTQTPKHLITATGQRVTLRCSPRSGDLSVYWYQQSLDQGLQFLIQYYNGEERAKGNILERFSAQQFPDLHSELNLSSLELGDSALYFCASSPGMGENIQYFGAGTRLSVL.

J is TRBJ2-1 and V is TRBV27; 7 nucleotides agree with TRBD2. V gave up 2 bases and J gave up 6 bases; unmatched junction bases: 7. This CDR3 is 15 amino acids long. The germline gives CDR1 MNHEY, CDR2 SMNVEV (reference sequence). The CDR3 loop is CASSLIVGEGNEQFF. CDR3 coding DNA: TGTGCCAGCAGTTTAATAGTTGGGGAGGGCAATGAGCAGTTCTTC.

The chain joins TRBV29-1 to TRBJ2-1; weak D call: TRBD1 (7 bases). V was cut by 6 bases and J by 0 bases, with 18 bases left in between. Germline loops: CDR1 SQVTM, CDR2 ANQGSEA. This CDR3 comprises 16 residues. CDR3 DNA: TGCAGCGTCGGAGGGGGCGTCATAAGCTCCTACAATGAGCAGTTCTTC. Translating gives CSVGGGVISSYNEQFF.

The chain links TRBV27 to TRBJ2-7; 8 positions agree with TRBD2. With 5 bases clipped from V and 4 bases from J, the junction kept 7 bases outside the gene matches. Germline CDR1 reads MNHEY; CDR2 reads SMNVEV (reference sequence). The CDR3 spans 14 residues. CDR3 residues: CASSTETSAYEQYF. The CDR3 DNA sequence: TGTGCCAGCAGTACCGAGACTAGCGCGTACGAGCAGTACTTC.

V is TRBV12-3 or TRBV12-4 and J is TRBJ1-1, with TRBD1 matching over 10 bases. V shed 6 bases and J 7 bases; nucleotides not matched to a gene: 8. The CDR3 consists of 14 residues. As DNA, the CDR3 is TGTGCCAGCAGCTACGGACAGGGGGTGATTGAAGCTTTCTTT. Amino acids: CASSYGQGVIEAFF.

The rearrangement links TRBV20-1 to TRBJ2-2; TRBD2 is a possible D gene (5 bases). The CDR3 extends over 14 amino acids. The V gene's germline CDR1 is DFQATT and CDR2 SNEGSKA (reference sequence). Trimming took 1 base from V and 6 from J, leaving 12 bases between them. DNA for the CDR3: TGCAGTGCTAGAGCCGAGGGTTCCCCCGGGGAGCTGTTTTTT. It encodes CSARAEGSPGELFF.

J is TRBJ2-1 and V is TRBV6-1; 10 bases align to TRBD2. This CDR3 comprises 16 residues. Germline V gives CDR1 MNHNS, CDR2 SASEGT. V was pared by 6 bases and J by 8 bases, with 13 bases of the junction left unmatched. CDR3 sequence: CASRLPRSGRDYEQFF. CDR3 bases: TGTGCCAGCAGACTCCCCCGGAGCGGGAGGGACTATGAGCAGTTCTTC.

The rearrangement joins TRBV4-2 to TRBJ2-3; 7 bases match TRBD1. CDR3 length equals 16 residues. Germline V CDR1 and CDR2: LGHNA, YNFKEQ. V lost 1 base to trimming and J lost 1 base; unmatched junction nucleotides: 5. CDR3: CASSQGQGQGTDTQYF. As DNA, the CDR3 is TGTGCCAGCAGCCAAGGACAGGGACAAGGCACAGATACGCAGTATTTT.

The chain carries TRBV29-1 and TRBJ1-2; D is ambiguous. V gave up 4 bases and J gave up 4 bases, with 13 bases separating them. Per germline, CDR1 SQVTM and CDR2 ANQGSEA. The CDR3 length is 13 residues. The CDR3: CSVVASLSYGYTF. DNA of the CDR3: TGCAGCGTTGTGGCCAGTTTATCCTATGGCTACACCTTC.

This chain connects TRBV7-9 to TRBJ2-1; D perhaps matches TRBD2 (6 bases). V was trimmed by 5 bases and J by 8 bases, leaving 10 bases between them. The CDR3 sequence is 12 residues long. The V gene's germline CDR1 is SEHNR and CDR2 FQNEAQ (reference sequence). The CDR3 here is CASSRGVDEQFF. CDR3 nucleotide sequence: TGTGCCAGCAGCCGCGGGGTCGATGAGCAGTTCTTC. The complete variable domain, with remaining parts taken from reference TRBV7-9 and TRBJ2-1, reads DTGVSQNPRHKITKRGQNVTFRCDPISEHNRLYWYRQTLGQGPEFLTYFQNEAQLEKSRLLSDRFSAERPKGSFSTLEIQRTEQGDSAMYLCASSRGVDEQFFGPGTRLTVL.

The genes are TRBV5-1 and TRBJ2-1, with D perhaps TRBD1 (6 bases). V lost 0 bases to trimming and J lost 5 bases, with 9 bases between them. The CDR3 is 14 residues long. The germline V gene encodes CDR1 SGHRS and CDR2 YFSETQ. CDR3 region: CASSLDRVHNEQFF. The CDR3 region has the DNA TGCGCCAGCAGCTTGGACAGGGTGCACAATGAGCAGTTCTTC.

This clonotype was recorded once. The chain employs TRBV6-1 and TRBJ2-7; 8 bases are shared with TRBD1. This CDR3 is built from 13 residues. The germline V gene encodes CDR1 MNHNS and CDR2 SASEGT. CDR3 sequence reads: CMTGDLLSYEQYF. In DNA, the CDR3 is TGTATGACAGGGGACCTTCTCTCCTACGAGCAGTACTTC.

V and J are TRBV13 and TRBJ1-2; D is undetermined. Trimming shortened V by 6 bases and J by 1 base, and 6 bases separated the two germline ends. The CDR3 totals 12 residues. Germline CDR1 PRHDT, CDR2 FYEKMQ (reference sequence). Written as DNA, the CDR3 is TGTGCCAGCAGTGAGAATAACTATGGCTACACCTTC. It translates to CASSENNYGYTF.

The CDR3 here is CASSLSREDEQYF. The CDR3 nucleotides read TGTGCCAGCAGCTTATCCAGGGAGGACGAGCAGTACTTC. The gene calls are TRBV13 and TRBJ2-7, with D maybe TRBD2 (6 bases). This CDR3 is 13 amino acids long. V shed 2 bases and J shed 5 bases, with 10 bases lying between them. Per the germline V gene, CDR1 is PRHDT and CDR2 is FYEKMQ (reference sequence).